Described below is a single TCR beta chain sequence and its context. Its antigen remains unknown. The data were taken from a study of tumor-infiltrating lymphocytes in localized non-small cell lung cancer. Whole-study findings and limits: T-cell fraction did not differ between immunotypes IM1 and IM2.

Measured with immunoSEQ multiplex PCR; TCRdb has only the in-frame clones, and not every one. The data contain 15,000 to 20,000 clones, around three quarters of them seen just once; the ten biggest clones take up 6.5%. What was sequenced was lung tumor tissue. This receptor was taken from a human donor with non-small cell lung cancer.

The CDR3, as DNA: TGTGCCAGCAGAGGGGCGGAGGATCAGCCCCAGCATTTT. Residues: CASRGAEDQPQHF. This chain links TRBV6-1 with TRBJ1-5; maybe TRBD1 (5 bases). Per the germline V gene, CDR1 is MNHNS and CDR2 is SASEGT. The ends were cut back, 6 bases at V and 5 bases at J, with 11 bases in the middle. This CDR3 spans 13 amino acids.